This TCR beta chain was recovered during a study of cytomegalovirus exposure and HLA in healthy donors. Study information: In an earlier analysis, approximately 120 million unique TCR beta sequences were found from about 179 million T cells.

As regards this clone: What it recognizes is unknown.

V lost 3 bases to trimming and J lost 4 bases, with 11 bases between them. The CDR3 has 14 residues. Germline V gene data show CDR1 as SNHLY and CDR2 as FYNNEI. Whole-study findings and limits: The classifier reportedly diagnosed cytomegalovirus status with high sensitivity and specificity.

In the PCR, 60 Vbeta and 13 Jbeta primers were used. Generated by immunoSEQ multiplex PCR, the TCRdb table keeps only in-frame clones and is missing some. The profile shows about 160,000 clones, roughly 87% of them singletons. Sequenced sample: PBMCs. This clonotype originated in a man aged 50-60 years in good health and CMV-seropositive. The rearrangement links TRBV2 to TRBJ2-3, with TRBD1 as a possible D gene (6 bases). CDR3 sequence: CASSDYRAADTQYF. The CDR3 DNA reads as TGTGCCAGCAGTGATTACAGGGCCGCAGATACGCAGTATTTT.